A selection of T cell receptor beta chains follows, all from one sample in a study of blood T cell repertoires in COVID-19. The assay was immunoSEQ multiplex PCR, and TCRdb's table has in-frame clones only and misses some. The data show 130,000 or so clones, about 76% seen once. The sequenced sample consisted of peripheral blood. The receptors shown here come from a woman aged 55 to 70 with active or convalescent COVID-19. Both conserved end residues are part of each CDR3. A D gene is named only where the DNA matches it firmly. Where a row states a size, it is once, few, many or the class of an expanded clone; other rows omit it.

J: TRBJ1-3; D: -; V: TRBV11-2; size: -; CDR3: CASSRAGAPGNTIYF; DNA: TGTGCCAGCAGCCGGGCGGGGGCACCCGGAAACACCATATATTTT
J: TRBJ2-2; D: TRBD1; V: TRBV5-1; size: -; CDR3: CASSLDRGTGELFF; DNA: TGCGCCAGCAGCCTGGACAGGGGGACCGGGGAGCTGTTTTTT
J: TRBJ2-1; D: -; V: TRBV28; size: once; CDR3: CASSLGGNTFYNEQFF; DNA: TGTGCCAGCAGTTTAGGGGGGAATACGTTTTACAATGAGCAGTTCTTC
J: TRBJ1-5; D: -; V: TRBV28; size: -; CDR3: CASRAGLPSNQPQHF; DNA: TGTGCCAGCAGGGCGGGACTCCCTAGCAATCAGCCCCAGCATTTT
J: TRBJ1-4; D: -; V: TRBV6-5; size: -; CDR3: CASSFDSTEKLFF; DNA: TGTGCCAGCAGTTTCGACAGTACCGAAAAACTGTTTTTT
J: TRBJ1-4; D: TRBD1; V: TRBV28; size: -; CDR3: CASSLSSGGVEKLFF; DNA: TGTGCCAGCAGTTTAAGTTCAGGGGGCGTTGAAAAACTGTTTTTT
J: TRBJ2-5; D: TRBD2; V: TRBV6-5; size: -; CDR3: CASSYTKTSLETQYF; DNA: TGTGCCAGCAGTTACACCAAGACTAGCCTGGAGACCCAGTACTTC
J: TRBJ1-1; D: TRBD1; V: TRBV2; size: few; CDR3: CASSLQRDRGQSEAFF; DNA: TGTGCCAGCAGTCTTCAACGGGACAGGGGGCAAAGTGAAGCTTTCTTT
J: TRBJ2-7; D: TRBD2; V: TRBV6-5; size: -; CDR3: CASRSRGGLGFGQYF; DNA: TGTGCCAGCCGTAGTCGGGGGGGGTTAGGTTTCGGGCAGTACTTC
J: TRBJ1-1; D: -; V: TRBV5-1; size: -; CDR3: CASRANTEAFF; DNA: TGCGCCAGCAGAGCGAACACTGAAGCTTTCTTT
J: TRBJ1-5; D: TRBD1; V: TRBV28; size: -; CDR3: CASSRTGSNQPQHF; DNA: TGTGCCAGCAGCCGGACAGGTAGCAATCAGCCCCAGCATTTT
J: TRBJ1-6; D: TRBD1; V: TRBV6-2/TRBV6-3; size: few; CDR3: CASSYSGQLSPLHF; DNA: TGTGCCAGCAGTTACTCGGGACAGCTTTCACCCCTCCACTTT
J: TRBJ2-2; D: TRBD2; V: TRBV5-5; size: -; CDR3: CASSLGLAGGPNTGELFF; DNA: TGTGCCAGCAGCTTAGGGCTAGCGGGGGGTCCGAACACCGGGGAGCTGTTTTTT
J: TRBJ2-1; D: TRBD2; V: TRBV30; size: -; CDR3: CAWSVFSGGYNEQFF; DNA: TGTGCCTGGAGCGTATTTAGCGGGGGCTACAATGAGCAGTTCTTC
J: TRBJ2-2; D: -; V: TRBV6-5; size: -; CDR3: CASGSGGGLNTGELFF; DNA: TGTGCCAGCGGTTCCGGAGGGGGCCTGAACACCGGGGAGCTGTTTTTT
J: TRBJ1-4; D: -; V: TRBV28; size: once; CDR3: CASSLGVGVANEKLFF; DNA: TGTGCCAGCAGTTTAGGAGTAGGGGTAGCTAATGAAAAACTGTTTTTT
J: TRBJ2-7; D: TRBD1; V: TRBV28; size: -; CDR3: CATTGDRGIRDEQYF; DNA: TGTGCCACCACGGGGGACAGGGGGATAAGGGACGAGCAGTACTTC
J: TRBJ1-1; D: TRBD1; V: TRBV28; size: -; CDR3: CASSLYRGGAFF; DNA: TGTGCCAGCAGTTTGTACAGGGGCGGCGCTTTCTTT
J: TRBJ1-4; D: TRBD1; V: TRBV5-1; size: -; CDR3: CASRFGQGLIQEKLFF; DNA: TGCGCCAGCAGATTTGGACAGGGACTCATCCAAGAAAAACTGTTTTTT
J: TRBJ1-6; D: -; V: TRBV5-8; size: -; CDR3: CASSSTIVSPLHF; DNA: TGTGCGAGCAGCTCTACGATAGTCTCACCCCTCCACTTT
J: TRBJ2-3; D: TRBD1; V: TRBV28; size: -; CDR3: CASKKGGEDTQYF; DNA: TGTGCCAGCAAAAAAGGGGGCGAAGATACGCAGTATTTT
J: TRBJ2-2; D: TRBD2; V: TRBV28; size: -; CDR3: CASSKRLAGPTGELFF; DNA: TGTGCCAGCAGTAAAAGACTAGCGGGGCCAACCGGGGAGCTGTTTTTT
J: TRBJ2-1; D: TRBD1; V: TRBV19; size: -; CDR3: CASSPLDRVGNEQFF; DNA: TGTGCCAGTAGTCCATTGGACAGGGTCGGCAATGAGCAGTTCTTC
J: TRBJ2-2; D: TRBD2; V: TRBV14; size: -; CDR3: CASSQPKLAGVGELFF; DNA: TGTGCCAGCAGCCAACCAAAACTAGCGGGAGTCGGGGAGCTGTTTTTT
J: TRBJ1-2; D: -; V: TRBV7-2; size: -; CDR3: CASSPQVAGDYGYTF; DNA: TGTGCCAGCAGCCCACAGGTTGCAGGAGACTATGGCTACACCTTC
J: TRBJ2-3; D: -; V: TRBV29-1; size: -; CDR3: CSGGNGGTQYF; DNA: TGCAGCGGTGGTAACGGGGGTACGCAGTATTTT
J: TRBJ2-2; D: -; V: TRBV27; size: few; CDR3: CASSLLLTGELFF; DNA: TGTGCCAGCAGTTTACTTCTTACCGGGGAGCTGTTTTTT
J: TRBJ1-4; D: -; V: TRBV6-5; size: -; CDR3: CATSGSLNEKLFF; DNA: TGTGCCACTTCAGGTTCTCTTAATGAAAAACTGTTTTTT
J: TRBJ2-5; D: TRBD1; V: TRBV5-4; size: -; CDR3: CASSYTGTGETQYF; DNA: TGTGCCAGCAGCTATACCGGGACAGGGGAGACCCAGTACTTC
J: TRBJ2-7; D: TRBD1; V: TRBV27; size: -; CDR3: CASSSLGTGEGEQYF; DNA: TGTGCCAGCAGTTCCCTCGGGACAGGGGAGGGCGAGCAGTACTTC
J: TRBJ2-3; D: -; V: TRBV3-1/TRBV3-2; size: few; CDR3: CASSLARQRRVTDTQYF; DNA: TGTGCCAGCAGCCTCGCCCGGCAGCGGAGAGTCACAGATACGCAGTATTTT
J: TRBJ1-2; D: TRBD1; V: TRBV6-6; size: -; CDR3: CASSAGTGYGYTF; DNA: TGTGCCAGCAGTGCCGGGACAGGCTATGGCTACACCTTC
J: TRBJ2-1; D: TRBD1; V: TRBV9; size: -; CDR3: CASSPTGTEYNEQFF; DNA: TGTGCCAGCAGCCCAACCGGGACAGAGTACAATGAGCAGTTCTTC
J: TRBJ2-5; D: TRBD1; V: TRBV19; size: -; CDR3: CASSIPRTGSETQYF; DNA: TGTGCCAGTAGTATACCCCGGACAGGGTCCGAGACCCAGTACTTC
J: TRBJ2-4; D: TRBD1; V: TRBV7-9; size: -; CDR3: CASSLVAGGGDIQYF; DNA: TGTGCCAGCAGCTTAGTAGCAGGGGGCGGAGACATTCAGTACTTC
J: TRBJ1-4; D: TRBD1; V: TRBV2; size: -; CDR3: CASIPAGGPNEKLFF; DNA: TGTGCCAGCATCCCGGCAGGGGGCCCTAATGAAAAACTGTTTTTT
J: TRBJ1-2; D: -; V: TRBV10-3; size: -; CDR3: CAIFASPSYGYTF; DNA: TGTGCCATCTTTGCCTCACCCAGCTATGGCTACACCTTC
J: TRBJ1-4; D: -; V: TRBV5-1; size: -; CDR3: CASSLTPAGSNEKLFF; DNA: TGCGCCAGCAGCCTTACCCCCGCGGGGTCTAATGAAAAACTGTTTTTT
J: TRBJ2-3; D: -; V: TRBV21-1; size: -; CDR3: CASSTPHSGTTSLTDTQYF; DNA: TGTGCCAGCAGCACGCCCCACAGCGGGACGACCTCTCTCACAGATACGCAGTATTTT
J: TRBJ2-7; D: -; V: TRBV4-2; size: -; CDR3: CASSQAPTGNEQYF; DNA: TGTGCCAGCAGCCAAGCCCCTACAGGGAACGAGCAGTACTTC
J: TRBJ2-3; D: TRBD2; V: TRBV3-1/TRBV3-2; size: -; CDR3: CASSLGLARRGDTQYF; DNA: TGTGCCAGCAGCCTGGGACTAGCGCGGAGAGGAGATACGCAGTATTTT
J: TRBJ1-4; D: TRBD1; V: TRBV5-6; size: -; CDR3: CASSLPYKTGENEKLFF; DNA: TGTGCCAGCAGCCTCCCTTACAAGACAGGGGAGAATGAAAAACTGTTTTTT
J: TRBJ2-7; D: TRBD2; V: TRBV28; size: -; CDR3: CASSQPRGGREQYF; DNA: TGTGCCAGCAGCCAGCCCCGGGGGGGGCGCGAGCAGTACTTC
J: TRBJ2-3; D: TRBD2; V: TRBV2; size: -; CDR3: CASRKLAGGPRDTQYF; DNA: TGTGCCAGCAGGAAACTAGCGGGAGGGCCGAGAGATACGCAGTATTTT
J: TRBJ1-3; D: -; V: TRBV6-5; size: -; CDR3: CASQRSGLENTIYF; DNA: TGTGCCAGCCAGCGTTCAGGGTTGGAAAACACCATATATTTT
J: TRBJ2-2; D: TRBD2; V: TRBV7-2; size: -; CDR3: CASSQTSGYGELFF; DNA: TGTGCCAGCAGCCAGACTAGCGGGTACGGGGAGCTGTTTTTT
J: TRBJ1-1; D: -; V: TRBV4-1; size: -; CDR3: CASSQDWTAARATEAFF; DNA: TGCGCCAGCAGCCAAGACTGGACAGCTGCCAGGGCAACTGAAGCTTTCTTT
J: TRBJ2-3; D: TRBD2; V: TRBV19; size: -; CDR3: CATSSGRATDTQYF; DNA: TGTGCCACTTCTAGCGGGAGGGCGACAGATACGCAGTATTTT
J: TRBJ2-7; D: TRBD2; V: TRBV6-5; size: -; CDR3: CASRGTSRYEQYF; DNA: TGTGCCAGCAGGGGGACTAGCCGTTACGAGCAGTACTTC
J: TRBJ2-3; D: TRBD2; V: TRBV28; size: -; CDR3: CASTQGGLAGLGDTQYF; DNA: TGTGCCAGCACTCAGGGGGGACTAGCGGGACTGGGAGATACGCAGTATTTT
J: TRBJ1-1; D: -; V: TRBV5-1; size: -; CDR3: CASSLVAQGSATEAFF; DNA: TGCGCCAGCAGCTTGGTGGCCCAGGGTTCGGCCACTGAAGCTTTCTTT
J: TRBJ1-6; D: TRBD1; V: TRBV7-6; size: -; CDR3: CASSSAGIGGSPLHF; DNA: TGTGCCAGCAGCTCCGCAGGGATAGGGGGCTCACCCCTCCACTTT
J: TRBJ2-2; D: -; V: TRBV16; size: -; CDR3: CASSPGIVGELFF; DNA: TGTGCCAGCAGCCCAGGCATAGTCGGGGAGCTGTTTTTT
J: TRBJ2-7; D: TRBD2; V: TRBV28; size: once; CDR3: CASTGGRGYEQYF; DNA: TGTGCCAGCACAGGAGGGAGGGGCTACGAGCAGTACTTC
J: TRBJ2-2; D: -; V: TRBV7-2; size: -; CDR3: CASSLGPGGSRNGELFF; DNA: TGTGCCAGCAGCTTAGGTCCCGGCGGGTCGAGGAACGGGGAGCTGTTTTTT
J: TRBJ1-1; D: -; V: TRBV19; size: -; CDR3: CASSITGITEAFF; DNA: TGTGCCAGTAGTATAACAGGGATCACTGAAGCTTTCTTT
J: TRBJ2-1; D: TRBD2; V: TRBV5-1; size: -; CDR3: CASSLAGLASNEQFF; DNA: TGCGCCAGCAGCTTGGCAGGACTAGCGTCCAATGAGCAGTTCTTC
J: TRBJ2-3; D: -; V: TRBV6-1; size: -; CDR3: CASSEGGRTDTQYF; DNA: TGTGCCAGCAGTGAGGGGGGTAGGACAGATACGCAGTATTTT
J: TRBJ1-2; D: -; V: TRBV10-3; size: few; CDR3: CAISEPRGGVGYGYTF; DNA: TGTGCCATCAGTGAGCCTAGAGGAGGGGTCGGCTATGGCTACACCTTC